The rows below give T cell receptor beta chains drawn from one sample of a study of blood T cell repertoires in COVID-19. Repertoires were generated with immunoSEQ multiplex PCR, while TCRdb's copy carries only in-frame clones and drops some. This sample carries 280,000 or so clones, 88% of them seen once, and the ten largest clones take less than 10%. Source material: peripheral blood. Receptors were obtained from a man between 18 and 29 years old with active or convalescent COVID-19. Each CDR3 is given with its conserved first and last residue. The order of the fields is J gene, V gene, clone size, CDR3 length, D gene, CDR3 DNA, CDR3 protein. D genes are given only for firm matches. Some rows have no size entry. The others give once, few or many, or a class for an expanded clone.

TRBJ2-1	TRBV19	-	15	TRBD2	TGTGCCAGTAGTATTCTAGCGGGGGGGAATAATGAGCAGTTCTTC	CASSILAGGNNEQFF
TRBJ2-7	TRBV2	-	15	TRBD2	TGTGCCAGCGGAAACAGGGGACTAGCGTACCACGAGCAGTACTTC	CASGNRGLAYHEQYF
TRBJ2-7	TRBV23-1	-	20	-	TGCGCCAGCAGTCCCACCTCGTGGCAGGGCGTCCCCCAGGTGGTCTACGAGCAGTACTTC	CASSPTSWQGVPQVVYEQYF
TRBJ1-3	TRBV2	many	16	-	TGTGCCAGCAGTGAGGGAAGGGGTAACTCTGGAAACACCATATATTTT	CASSEGRGNSGNTIYF
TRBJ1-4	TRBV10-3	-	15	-	TGTGCCATCAGTGAGTCGTCCGGGGCTAATGAAAAACTGTTTTTT	CAISESSGANEKLFF
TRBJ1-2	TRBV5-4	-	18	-	TGTGCCAGCAGCTCCTTGGATGGCGAAGTGTATAAGAGGGATGGCTACACCTTC	CASSSLDGEVYKRDGYTF
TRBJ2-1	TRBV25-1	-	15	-	TGTGCCAGCAGTGTCCCAGGGAACACCTACAATGAGCAGTTCTTC	CASSVPGNTYNEQFF
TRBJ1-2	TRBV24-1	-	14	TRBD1	TGTGCCACCAGTGACCCCGGGACAGGGGTTGGCTACACCTTC	CATSDPGTGVGYTF
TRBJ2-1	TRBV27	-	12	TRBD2	TGTGCCAGCAGACGAAGCGGGGGTGAGCAGTTCTTC	CASRRSGGEQFF
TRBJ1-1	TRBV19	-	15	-	TGTGCCAGTAGTATTCAGGGGACCTCGAACACTGAAGCTTTCTTT	CASSIQGTSNTEAFF
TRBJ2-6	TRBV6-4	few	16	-	TGTGCCAGCAGTGCGTCAGGGGACTCTGGGGCCAACGTCCTGACTTTC	CASSASGDSGANVLTF
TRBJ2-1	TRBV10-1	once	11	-	TGCGCCAGCAGTGATGGAGCGGAGCAGTTCTTC	CASSDGAEQFF
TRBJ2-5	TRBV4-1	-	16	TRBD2	TGCGCCAGCAGCCATTCCGTGGCGGGGGGGCAGGAGACCCAGTACTTC	CASSHSVAGGQETQYF
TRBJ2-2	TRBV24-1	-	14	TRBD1	TGTGCCACTTCCGGGACAGGGCGCACCGGGGAGCTGTTTTTT	CATSGTGRTGELFF
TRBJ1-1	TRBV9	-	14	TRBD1	TGTGCCAGCAGCCCCCAGCAGGGGGTACCTGAAGCTTTCTTT	CASSPQQGVPEAFF
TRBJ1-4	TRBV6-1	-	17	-	TGTGCCAGCAGTGAGGCGAGGTTGGGGGGTGGAAATGAAAAACTGTTTTTT	CASSEARLGGGNEKLFF
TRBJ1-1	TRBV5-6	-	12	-	TGTGCCAGCAGTCAACGGGGAGGTGAAGCTTTCTTT	CASSQRGGEAFF
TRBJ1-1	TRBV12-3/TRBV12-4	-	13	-	TGTGCCAGCAGGCTTGACAGGAACACTGAAGCTTTCTTT	CASRLDRNTEAFF
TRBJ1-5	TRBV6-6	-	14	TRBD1	TGTGCCAGCAGAGGACAGGAAGGGAATCAGCCCCAGCATTTT	CASRGQEGNQPQHF
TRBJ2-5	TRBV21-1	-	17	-	TGTGCCAGCAGCGACGATACTAGAGACGGTGGAAAAGAGACCCAGTACTTC	CASSDDTRDGGKETQYF
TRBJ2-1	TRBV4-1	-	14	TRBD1	TGCGCCAGCAGCCAAGAGACAGGGGTCGATGAGCAGTTCTTC	CASSQETGVDEQFF
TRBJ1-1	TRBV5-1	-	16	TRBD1	TGCGCCAGCAGTTCCGGGACAGGAATTATGAACACTGAAGCTTTCTTT	CASSSGTGIMNTEAFF
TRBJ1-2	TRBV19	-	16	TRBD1	TGTGCCAGTAGGATTGGCGGACAGGACCTAAACTATGGCTACACCTTC	CASRIGGQDLNYGYTF
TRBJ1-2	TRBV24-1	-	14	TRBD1	TGTGCCACCAGTGACCTGGACAGGGACTATGGCTACACCTTC	CATSDLDRDYGYTF
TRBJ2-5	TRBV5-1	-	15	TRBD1	TGCGCCAGCAGCACTTGGGGACAGGGGGCTGAGACCCAGTACTTC	CASSTWGQGAETQYF
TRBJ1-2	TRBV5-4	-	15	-	TGTGCCAGCAGCCCACCCCCTCCAGGGTTCTATGGCTACACCTTC	CASSPPPPGFYGYTF
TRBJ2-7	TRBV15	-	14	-	TGTGCCACCAGCAGAGCAGGGGTTGGCTACGAGCAGTACTTC	CATSRAGVGYEQYF
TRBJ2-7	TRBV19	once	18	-	TGTGCCAGTAGGACCACATTGGTTCAGGAATTTAGGTCCTACGAGCAGTACTTC	CASRTTLVQEFRSYEQYF